The present T cell receptor (beta chain) was sequenced within a study of T cell responses to AZD1222 COVID-19 vaccine. The V and J ends lost 4 bases and 2 bases respectively, with 12 bases between them. The CDR3 sequence is 14 residues long. Germline-derived CDR1 and CDR2 are SGHRS and YFSETQ. Generated by immunoSEQ multiplex PCR, the TCRdb table keeps only in-frame clones and is missing some. The sample has 80,000 or so clones; 60% to 85% are singletons. This clonotype originated in an adult who received the MenACWY meningococcal vaccine as a control. This sequence joins TRBV5-1 and TRBJ2-5, with D possibly matching TRBD2 (6 bases). Specimen: peripheral blood, collected 28 days after the second dose of the MenACWY control vaccine. This CDR3 reads CASSTAGGQETQYF. The CDR3 coding sequence is TGCGCCAGCAGCACAGCGGGTGGGCAAGAGACCCAGTACTTC. The entire variable domain, with the rest obtained from reference TRBV5-1 and TRBJ2-5, is as follows: KAGVTQTPRYLIKTRGQQVTLSCSPISGHRSVSWYQQTPGQGLQFLFEYFSETQRNKGNFPGRFSGRQFSNSRSEMNVSTLELGDSALYLCASSTAGGQETQYFGPGTRLLVL.